These 15 T cell receptor beta chains share one sample of origin, sequenced in a study of PD-1 blockade in mismatch repair-deficient tumors. This table comes from immunoSEQ multiplex PCR, and its TCRdb copy is limited to in-frame clones, with some not included. Of about 130,000 clones listed, 85% to 90% were seen once; the top ten hold roughly 10%. The specimen was peripheral blood, collected approximately 69 weeks after starting pembrolizumab. The receptors shown here come from an adult with mismatch repair-deficient cancer.

The chain couples TRBV30 to TRBJ2-7; D ambiguous. Germline V CDR1 and CDR2: GTSNPN, SVGIG (reference sequence). Between the trimmed V and J ends, which lost 1 base and 4 bases, there was a span of 5 bases. The CDR3 is 11 residues long. CDR3 nucleotide sequence: TGTGCCTGGAGTGGAAGTTACGAGCAGTACTTC. Translating gives CAWSGSYEQYF.

The chain combines TRBV30 with TRBJ2-7; 7 nucleotides align to TRBD1. The V gene end was trimmed by 3 bases and the J gene end by 4 bases; junction bases not matched to a gene: 9. The germline gives CDR1 GTSNPN, CDR2 SVGIG (reference sequence). The CDR3 totals 14 residues. The CDR3 nucleotides are TGTGCCTGGAGAACCCGGGACAGCAATTACGAGCAGTACTTC. Translation gives CAWRTRDSNYEQYF. The full variable domain, completed using reference TRBV30 and TRBJ2-7, is SQTIHQWPATLVQPVGSPLSLECTVEGTSNPNLYWYRQAAGRGLQLLFYSVGIGQISSEVPQNLSASRPQDRQFILSSKKLLLSDSGFYLCAWRTRDSNYEQYFGPGTRLTVT.

This clone was seen a single time. This chain joins TRBV23-1 and TRBJ2-7; D unclear. TRBV23-1 is reported as an ORF; its role is uncertain. The CDR3 is 15 residues long. Trimming left V 0 bases short and J 2 bases short, with 11 bases between. The CDR3 is CASSQSLSLAYEQYF. The CDR3 DNA reads as TGCGCCAGCAGTCAATCTCTCTCACTCGCCTACGAGCAGTACTTC.

This clone was counted only a few times. V is TRBV7-8 and J is TRBJ2-7, with 8 bases matching TRBD1. CDR3 length: 14 amino acids. Trimming at V came to 5 bases and at J to 1 base, leaving 4 bases not matched to a gene. Germline V CDR1 and CDR2: SGHVS, FQNEAQ. This CDR3 is CASSGQGKSYEQYF. The CDR3 DNA reads TGTGCCAGCAGCGGACAGGGAAAATCCTACGAGCAGTACTTC.

The rearrangement uses TRBV6-6 and TRBJ2-7, with 8 positions matching TRBD1. The CDR3 sequence is 14 residues long. The trim removed 0 bases at V and 3 bases at J, leaving 1 base unmatched. Germline V gene sequence: CDR1 MNHNY, CDR2 SVGAGI (reference sequence). The CDR3 DNA reads TGTGCCAGCAGTTACTCGACAGGGGTCTACGAGCAGTACTTC. Residues: CASSYSTGVYEQYF.

Comment on this clone: The same CDR3 is also encoded by other DNA sequences in this sample. The CDR3 sequence: CASSQDRADYEQYF. The CDR3 nucleotides read TGCGCCAGCAGCCAAGATAGGGCCGATTACGAGCAGTACTTC. The chain recombines TRBV4-3 with TRBJ2-7; D unresolved. The germline CDR1 and CDR2 sequences are LGHNA and YSLEER. V was clipped by 0 bases and J by 4 bases, with 10 bases between them. The length of the CDR3 is 14 residues.

This sequence joins TRBV19 and TRBJ2-2; 7 bases agree with TRBD1. Germline CDR1 and CDR2: LNHDA and SQIVND (reference sequence). The CDR3 has 15 amino acids. The V gene end was trimmed by 7 bases and the J gene end by 6 bases; junction bases not matched to a gene: 11. In DNA, the CDR3 is TGTGCCAGTACTAATATGGGACAGCCCCCCGGGGAGCTGTTTTTT. Encoded protein: CASTNMGQPPGELFF.

As regards this clone: A junction end diverges from the germline sequence, so it may reflect a read error. J is TRBJ2-5 and V is TRBV14, with 9 bases aligning to TRBD1. Germline V gene lookup returns CDR1 SGHDN and CDR2 FVKESK. This CDR3 is built from 18 residues. The CDR3 loop is CVSSLIGTGWKGQETQYF. The DNA of the CDR3 is TGTGTCAGCAGCCTGATAGGGACAGGGTGGAAGGGCCAAGAGACCCAGTACTTC.

As DNA, the CDR3 is TGTGCCAGCAGCGTACCCGGGACAGGGAAAGTTGCTGGGCGGGAGCCCTACGAGCAGTACTTC. Translated, it gives CASSVPGTGKVAGREPYEQYF. The chain uses TRBV9 and TRBJ2-7; 9 nucleotides agree with TRBD1. Germline-derived CDR1 and CDR2 are SGDLS and YYNGEE. With 1 base clipped from V and 2 bases from J, the junction kept 22 bases outside the gene matches. This CDR3 spans 21 amino acids.

The chain carries TRBV10-2 and TRBJ2-5; 7 bases line up with TRBD2. Germline CDR1 WSHSY, CDR2 SAAADI. V lost 4 bases, J lost 2 bases, and 4 bases stayed unmatched. The CDR3 runs to 14 residues. CDR3 in amino acids: CASSGREGQETQYF. The CDR3 nucleotides are TGCGCCAGCAGTGGGAGGGAGGGGCAAGAGACCCAGTACTTC.

The gene calls are TRBV9 and TRBJ2-7; D might be TRBD2 (5 bases). The CDR3 spans 16 residues. V was shortened by 3 bases and J by 7 bases, with 23 bases between the two germline ends. Germline V CDR1 and CDR2: SGDLS, YYNGEE. The CDR3 sequence is CASSDGPGLDPREQYF. The CDR3 DNA is TGTGCCAGCAGCGACGGACCGGGATTAGATCCTAGGGAGCAGTACTTC.

The rearrangement links TRBV6-5 to TRBJ2-7; the D call may be TRBD1 or TRBD2 (5 bases each). V was shortened by 7 bases and J by 4 bases, with 17 bases between the two germline ends. In germline, CDR1 is MNHEY, CDR2 SVGAGI. This CDR3 spans 14 amino acids. CDR3 amino acids: CASTTPGAFYEQYF. CDR3 coding DNA: TGTGCCAGCACTACTCCCGGGGCCTTTTACGAGCAGTACTTC.

The chain joins TRBV4-2 to TRBJ2-5; 8 bases are shared with TRBD1. From germline, CDR1 is LGHNA and CDR2 YNFKEQ. With 6 bases clipped from V and 0 bases from J, the junction kept 0 bases outside the gene matches. The CDR3 has 13 amino acids. The chain's CDR3 is CASRGQDQETQYF. DNA for the CDR3: TGTGCCAGCAGGGGACAGGACCAAGAGACCCAGTACTTC.

The genes are TRBV7-8 and TRBJ1-5, with D possibly being TRBD1 (6 bases). This CDR3 has 16 residues. Trimming cost V 0 bases and J 0 bases, with 9 bases left between them. CDR1 and CDR2 from the germline V gene are SGHVS and FQNEAQ. CDR3 loop: CASSLARTDSNQPQHF. The CDR3, as DNA: TGTGCCAGCAGCTTAGCGCGGACAGATAGCAATCAGCCCCAGCATTTT.

This sequence joins TRBV7-6 and TRBJ2-3; 12 bases agree with TRBD2. The CDR3 spans 16 residues. Trimming removed 5 bases from V and 3 bases from J; junction bases left unmatched: 6. The V gene's germline CDR1 is SGHVS and CDR2 FNYEAQ. The CDR3 here is CASSPLAGGLTDTQYF. The CDR3 nucleotides read TGTGCCAGCAGCCCACTAGCGGGAGGATTGACAGATACGCAGTATTTT.